This T cell receptor (beta chain) was identified during a study of T-cell memory formation after mild COVID-19. TCR alpha and TCR beta cDNA libraries carrying sample barcodes and UMIs were produced by 5'RACE using constant-segment primers. A single record per CDR3 protein comes from TCRdb applying MiXCR to the 5' RACE reads. The repertoire holds over 150,000 distinct CDR3 sequences, with 10% to 15% as singletons. This CDR3 has 16 residues. CDR1 is SGHTA, CDR2 FQGNSA, per germline. V dropped 2 bases and J dropped 6; count of bases not matched to a gene: 12. Broader study findings: Contracting CD4+ clones were located mainly in CM and EM, and CD8+ clones in EMRA.

This clonotype turned up a few times. The antigen remains undetermined. The TCR sequence derives from a man aged 18 to 29 who had mild COVID-19 (a few samples of this study predate the infection). Cell type and time point are not known. The V gene is TRBV7-2, the J gene TRBJ1-2; TRBD1 aligns across 7 bases. The source material was PBMCs or a T cell subset sorted from them (not recorded which). Here the CDR3 reads CASSLPEDRAAHGYTF. CDR3 bases: TGTGCCAGCAGCTTACCGGAAGACAGGGCGGCCCATGGCTACACCTTC. Drawing the rest from reference TRBV7-2 and TRBJ1-2, the complete variable domain is GAGVSQSPSNKVTEKGKDVELRCDPISGHTALYWYRQSLGQGLEFLIYFQGNSAPDKSGLPSDRFSAERTGGSVSTLTIQRTQQEDSAVYLCASSLPEDRAAHGYTFGSGTRLTVV.